These 4 T cell receptor beta chains originate from one sample sequenced in a study of shared clonotypes between healthy human individuals. Assay: immunoSEQ multiplex PCR; the TCRdb copy retains only in-frame clones and omits some. This sample has 1.6 million or so clones, with around 98.5% found just once. Sequenced sample: naive CD4+ T cells sorted from blood. Subset: CD45RA+ positively selected. The receptors shown here come from a young man in good health.

This clone was recorded only once. The CDR3 sequence: CAISEPGTSGRITSYNEQFF. The CDR3 nucleotides are TGTGCCATCAGTGAGCCTGGGACTAGCGGGAGGATAACTTCCTACAATGAGCAGTTCTTC. The J gene is TRBJ2-1, the V gene TRBV10-3; TRBD2 agrees at 15 bases. The CDR3 loop spans 20 amino acids. The trim removed 2 bases at V and 1 base at J, leaving 9 bases unmatched. The germline V gene encodes CDR1 ENHRY and CDR2 SYGVKD.

The rearrangement uses TRBV5-1 and TRBJ2-1; either TRBD1 or TRBD2 may supply D (5 bases each). Germline V gene data show CDR1 as SGHRS and CDR2 as YFSETQ. Trimming removed 1 base at V and 4 bases at J, with 21 bases between. This CDR3 has 18 residues. CDR3: CASSLTPGWGRGYNEQFF. The CDR3 nucleotides are TGCGCCAGCAGCTTGACCCCGGGGTGGGGAAGGGGTTACAATGAGCAGTTCTTC.

The chain uses TRBV14 and TRBJ1-1, with D possibly TRBD1 on 6 matching bases. The CDR3 contains 15 residues. The V end was cut by 4 bases, the J end by 3 bases, with 15 bases between. Germline V gene lookup returns CDR1 SGHDN and CDR2 FVKESK. DNA of the CDR3: TGTGCCAGCAGCCGAAAACAGGGATTTGACACTGAAGCTTTCTTT. This gives the protein CASSRKQGFDTEAFF.

The gene calls are TRBV28 and TRBJ2-2; no reliable D call. This CDR3 is 12 amino acids long. Germline-derived CDR1 and CDR2 are MDHEN and SYDVKM. V lost 6 bases, J lost 3 bases, and 5 bases lay in between. In DNA, the CDR3 is TGTGCCAGCAGACTCGACACCGGGGAGCTGTTTTTT. Translation gives CASRLDTGELFF.